The clone carrying this TCR beta chain was counted only a few times. Its cognate antigen is unknown. The data belong to a study of T-cell memory formation after mild COVID-19. Study-wide findings and caveats: Contracting CD4+ clones sat mainly in CM and EM; CD8+ in EMRA.

TCRdb reprocessed the 5' RACE reads with MiXCR, giving one entry per CDR3 protein. The top ten clones hold roughly 9.1% of a sample with hundreds of thousands of distinct CDR3 sequences, about 20% of them seen once. The V end lost 1 base, the J end lost 4 bases, and 11 bases lay between the germline ends. The CDR3 is 14 amino acids. CDR1 and CDR2 (germline): SEHNR, FQNEAQ (reference sequence). The TCR was taken from an adult woman who had mild COVID-19 (a few samples of this study predate the infection). Cell type and time point are not known. The chain couples TRBV7-9 to TRBJ2-7, with D possibly being TRBD1 (6 bases). Sequenced sample: PBMCs or a T cell subset sorted from them (not recorded which). The CDR3 DNA is TGTGCCAGCAGCTTAGAGAACAGGGAATACGAGCAGTACTTC. It codes for CASSLENREYEQYF.